The next 10 T cell receptor beta chains were all read from a single sample in a study of Graves' ophthalmopathy and Graves' hyperthyroidism. The TCR beta CDR3 regions underwent amplification from RNA transcripts. The first round was an RT-PCR with HTBI primers, and the second round was a multiplex PCR. TCRdb fed the multiplex PCR reads into MiXCR, producing one record per CDR3 protein. Of roughly 380,000 distinct CDR3 sequences in the sample, over 15% were seen once. The sequencing sample was made of peripheral blood. These receptors were collected from a woman between 18 and 30 years old with stable Graves' hyperthyroidism.

In regard to this clonotype: At one of its ends the junction is not consistent with the germline gene, which may arise from a read error. V is TRBV7-9 and J is TRBJ2-7; 9 nucleotides match TRBD2. Per germline, CDR1 SEHNR and CDR2 FQNEAQ (reference sequence). This CDR3 is built from 15 residues. The CDR3: CSSSPAIGTSREQYF. CDR3 coding DNA: TGTTCCAGCAGCCCAGCCATCGGGACTAGCCGCGAGCAGTACTTC.

This clonotype was counted at least ten times. This chain uses TRBV6-5 with TRBJ1-6, with 7 bases lining up with TRBD1. J lost 5 bases, V lost 4 bases, and 8 bases had no gene match. There are 16 residues in the CDR3. Germline V gene sequence: CDR1 MNHEY, CDR2 SVGAGI. This CDR3 is CASSFRTGRNNSPLHF. The CDR3 bases are TGTGCCAGCAGTTTTCGGACAGGACGGAATAATTCACCCCTCCACTTT.

This clonotype was seen many times. This chain joins TRBV6-1 and TRBJ1-1; the D is unclear. CDR3 size: 12 residues. CDR1 and CDR2 from the germline V gene are MNHNS and SASEGT. The ends were cut back, 6 bases at V and 5 bases at J, with 10 bases in the middle. In DNA form, the CDR3 reads TGTGCCAGCAGCCTCCGGCGGACTGAAGCTTTCTTT. Its translation: CASSLRRTEAFF.

At least ten counts were recorded for this clonotype. V and J are TRBV19 and TRBJ1-1, with D possibly TRBD1 on 6 matching bases. V was trimmed by 6 bases and J by 0 bases, leaving 17 bases between them. Germline assignment: CDR1 LNHDA and CDR2 SQIVND (reference sequence). The CDR3 totals 16 residues. For the CDR3, the DNA is TGTGCCAGTAGCCTTTTGCCAGGGGCCCTGAACACTGAAGCTTTCTTT. It specifies CASSLLPGALNTEAFF.

This clonotype occurred many times. This chain joins TRBV6-1 and TRBJ1-6; no reliable D call. Germline V gene sequence: CDR1 MNHNS, CDR2 SASEGT. This CDR3 region has 14 residues. V was trimmed by 5 bases and J by 8 bases, leaving 13 bases between them. The CDR3 nucleotides read TGTGCCAGCAGTACGGGAGGCAGCTATTCACCCCTCCACTTT. Its protein is CASSTGGSYSPLHF.

In this sample, this clonotype turned up many times. J is TRBJ1-1 and V is TRBV29-1; 9 nucleotides line up with TRBD1. CDR3 length: 15 amino acids. Germline CDR1 SQVTM, CDR2 ANQGSEA. With V trimmed by 6 bases and J by 4 bases, 12 bases remained unmatched. The chain's CDR3 is CSVETQGAWATEAFF. CDR3 nucleotide sequence: TGCAGCGTCGAGACACAGGGGGCCTGGGCCACTGAAGCTTTCTTT.

Notes on this clonotype: Possible read error: a much larger clone is one base away. CDR3 sequence: CVTGGEFRDEQYF. In nucleotides, the CDR3 is TGTGTCACGGGGGGGGAGTTTAGAGACGAGCAGTACTTC. The chain recombines TRBV27 with TRBJ2-7; 8 nucleotides align to TRBD2. CDR3 length: 13 amino acids. Germline V gene sequence: CDR1 MNHEY, CDR2 SMNVEV (reference sequence).

This clonotype has more than one count but fewer than ten. V and J are TRBV4-1 and TRBJ1-1; D may be TRBD1 (6 bases). There are 13 residues in the CDR3. CDR1 and CDR2 (germline): MGHRA, YSYEKL. V was pared by 8 bases and J by 3 bases, with 13 bases between. CDR3 coding DNA: TGCGCCAGCGGGGGGCGATCGTACACTGAAGCTTTCTTT. This translates into CASGGRSYTEAFF.

The table lists this clonotype with a few counts. The chain is built from TRBV11-2 and TRBJ2-7; possible D gene TRBD1, 6 bases. This CDR3 region has 14 residues. The germline V gene encodes CDR1 SGHAT and CDR2 FQNNGV. Between the trimmed V and J ends, which lost 1 base and 4 bases, there was a span of 11 bases. The CDR3 coding sequence is TGTGCCAGCAGCTTAGGACAGGTCATATACGAGCAGTACTTC. Amino acid sequence: CASSLGQVIYEQYF.

A few counts support this clonotype. This chain uses TRBV7-2 with TRBJ2-5; D possibly corresponds to TRBD2 (6 bases). Per the germline V gene, CDR1 is SGHTA and CDR2 is FQGNSA. Trimming removed 2 bases from V and 1 base from J, with 17 bases in between. This CDR3 comprises 17 residues. The CDR3 nucleotides are TGTGCCAGCAGCTTAAGTTTCATCGGGGGATTCCAAGAGACCCAGTACTTC. As protein: CASSLSFIGGFQETQYF.